These 25 T cell receptor beta chains were all obtained from the same sample, sequenced in a study of blood T cell repertoires in COVID-19. The protocol was immunoSEQ multiplex PCR, while the TCRdb copy is restricted to in-frame clones and leaves out a portion. The sample yields about 170,000 clones, more than 75% seen once. The sequenced material came from peripheral blood. These receptors were collected from a man younger than 35 with COVID-19, enrolled during active disease.

Remarks on this clone: At one end, the junction sequence differs from germline, possibly due to a read error. The chain is built from TRBV10-3 and TRBJ1-4, with 8 bases aligning to TRBD1. CDR3 length: 14 residues. Germline V lookup: CDR1 ENHRY, CDR2 SYGVKD. CDR3 loop: CAITSGQDNEKLLF. The CDR3 nucleotides are TGTGCCATCACTTCGGGACAGGATAATGAAAAACTGCTTTTT.

The chain carries TRBV12-3 or TRBV12-4 and TRBJ1-5; D call uncertain. Trimming removed 3 bases at V and 0 bases at J, with 3 bases between. The CDR3 loop spans 13 amino acids. The CDR3 loop reads CASSFNSNQPQHF. As DNA, the CDR3 is TGTGCCAGCAGTTTTAATAGCAATCAGCCCCAGCATTTT.

This rearrangement joins TRBV12-3 or TRBV12-4 to TRBJ2-7, with D maybe TRBD1 (7 bases). The CDR3 runs 12 residues. The V and J ends lost 6 bases and 10 bases respectively, with 16 bases between them. The CDR3 sequence is CASRVTGREQYF. CDR3 in DNA: TGTGCCAGCAGGGTGACAGGGCGGGAACAGTACTTC.

The V call is TRBV3-1 (or the pseudogene TRBV3-2), the J call TRBJ2-2; TRBD2 matches 10 bases. The CDR3 sequence is 16 residues long. Germline trimming cut 4 bases from V and 5 bases from J; bases unmatched to any gene: 7. Germline lookup yields CDR1 LGHDT and CDR2 YNNKEL (reference sequence). CDR3 residues: CASSPWTSGGTGELFF. The CDR3 coding sequence is TGTGCCAGCAGCCCCTGGACTAGCGGCGGGACCGGGGAGCTGTTTTTT.

As DNA, the CDR3 is TGTGCCACCAGCAGCCTTGGGGGACAGGGGGTCGGTCAGCCCCAGCATTTT. Amino acids: CATSSLGGQGVGQPQHF. V gene TRBV15 combines with J gene TRBJ1-5; 11 bases fit TRBD1. The trim removed 3 bases at V and 6 bases at J, leaving 10 bases unmatched. This CDR3 has 17 residues. CDR1 LNHNV and CDR2 YYDKDF come from the germline V gene (reference sequence).

This clone came up once. V gene TRBV6-4 combines with J gene TRBJ2-3, with D unclear. From germline, CDR1 is MRHNA and CDR2 SNTAGT. The V end was cut by 0 bases, the J end by 2 bases, with 9 bases between. The CDR3 is 15 amino acids. CDR3 amino acids: CASSDSARLTDTQYF. The CDR3 nucleotides read TGTGCCAGCAGTGACTCGGCCAGGCTCACAGATACGCAGTATTTT.

The V call is TRBV9, the J call TRBJ1-1; D perhaps matches TRBD1 (6 bases). The V gene lost 4 bases and the J gene lost 5 bases, with 21 bases spanning the gap. Germline values: CDR1 SGDLS, CDR2 YYNGEE. This CDR3 region has 16 residues. The CDR3 protein is CASSPKFGQFGTEAFF. The DNA of the CDR3 is TGTGCCAGCAGCCCGAAGTTTGGACAGTTCGGTACTGAAGCTTTCTTT.

The chain recombines TRBV5-6 with TRBJ2-7; tentative D call: TRBD2 (6 bases). V was clipped by 4 bases and J by 2 bases, with 13 bases between them. Germline CDR1 is SGHDT and CDR2 is YYEEEE. The CDR3 contains 14 residues. The CDR3 loop is CASSQGWGAYEQYF. The CDR3 bases are TGTGCCAGCAGCCAAGGGTGGGGGGCCTACGAGCAGTACTTC.

This clone turned up a few times. In DNA form, the CDR3 reads TGCGCCAGCAGCTTGGCTGTTAGCGGGACAACAGATACGCAGTATTTT. Protein product: CASSLAVSGTTDTQYF. The V gene is TRBV5-1, the J gene TRBJ2-3; 8 bases are shared with TRBD2. V dropped 0 bases and J dropped 3; count of bases not matched to a gene: 6. The CDR3 is 16 amino acids. CDR1 is SGHRS and CDR2 is YFSETQ in the germline V gene. Looking up the rest from reference TRBV5-1 and TRBJ2-3 gives the full variable domain: KAGVTQTPRYLIKTRGQQVTLSCSPISGHRSVSWYQQTPGQGLQFLFEYFSETQRNKGNFPGRFSGRQFSNSRSEMNVSTLELGDSALYLCASSLAVSGTTDTQYFGPGTRLTVL.

The chain links TRBV4-2 to TRBJ2-1; D not resolved. This CDR3 is built from 13 residues. With 0 bases removed from V and 6 bases from J, the gap between germline ends came to 6 bases. Looked up from germline, CDR1 is LGHNA and CDR2 is YNFKEQ. The CDR3 spells CASSQDSPNEQFF. CDR3 DNA sequence: TGTGCCAGCAGCCAAGACAGTCCCAATGAGCAGTTCTTC.

The J gene is TRBJ2-7, the V gene TRBV5-5; 8 nucleotides line up with TRBD2. J lost 4 bases, V lost 0 bases, and 3 bases had no gene match. Germline V gives CDR1 SGHKS, CDR2 YYEKEE (reference sequence). This CDR3 has 14 amino acids. In nucleotides, the CDR3 is TGTGCCAGCAGCTTGGTAGGCGGGGGGTACGAGCAGTACTTC. This codes for CASSLVGGGYEQYF.

V usage is TRBV28 and J usage is TRBJ1-4; possible D gene TRBD1, 6 bases. The CDR3 extends over 13 amino acids. The germline CDR1 and CDR2 sequences are MDHEN and SYDVKM. Trimming pared 6 bases from V and 7 bases from J, leaving 12 bases between. The CDR3 is CASSSTTGEKLFF. The DNA for the CDR3 is TGTGCCAGCAGCTCAACGACAGGTGAAAAACTGTTTTTT. Full variable domain (missing parts from reference TRBV28 and TRBJ1-4): DVKVTQSSRYLVKRTGEKVFLECVQDMDHENMFWYRQDPGLGLRLIYFSYDVKMKEKGDIPEGYSVSREKKERFSLILESASTNQTSMYLCASSSTTGEKLFFGSGTQLSVL.

The chain employs TRBV21-1 and TRBJ1-5; the D segment call TRBD1 is taken from the table without a DNA check. TRBV21-1 has pseudogene status. The CDR3 extends over 24 amino acids. The CDR3 nucleotides are TGTGCCAGCAGCAACCGTGTGGGGCCCCTTGGACAGGGGGGATGTAGTTATAGCAATCAGCCCCAGCATTTT. Its protein is CASSNRVGPLGQGGCSYSNQPQHF.

This clone showed up just a few times. The chain joins TRBV6-5 to TRBJ2-1, with 7 bases fitting TRBD2. V was pared by 2 bases and J by 3 bases, with 4 bases of the junction left unmatched. CDR1 and CDR2 (germline): MNHEY, SVGAGI. This CDR3 is built from 15 residues. CDR3 coding DNA: TGTGCCAGCAGTTACCTGGCGGGGGACTACAATGAGCAGTTCTTC. This sequence encodes CASSYLAGDYNEQFF.

The J gene is TRBJ2-1, the V gene TRBV7-2; D gene ambiguous. Trimming pared 1 base from V and 0 bases from J, leaving 7 bases between. The germline CDR1 and CDR2 sequences are SGHTA and FQGNSA. The CDR3 consists of 15 residues. This CDR3 reads CASSLEPSSYNEQFF. The CDR3 DNA follows: TGTGCCAGCAGCTTAGAACCGAGCTCCTACAATGAGCAGTTCTTC.

The chain couples TRBV19 to TRBJ2-2; TRBD2 is a possible D gene (6 bases). The germline CDR1 and CDR2 sequences are LNHDA and SQIVND (reference sequence). This CDR3 region has 15 residues. Trimming stripped 4 bases from V and 0 bases from J, with 9 bases between. The CDR3, as DNA: TGTGCCAGTAGTAGCGGGACCGCGAACACCGGGGAGCTGTTTTTT. Its translation is CASSSGTANTGELFF.

Written as DNA, the CDR3 is TGCGCCAGCAGCCCGGGCGGACTCGAAGCTTTCTTT. As protein: CASSPGGLEAFF. The V gene is TRBV4-3, the J gene TRBJ1-1, with D hard to call. The germline gives CDR1 LGHNA, CDR2 YSLEER. There are 12 residues in the CDR3. V dropped 4 bases and J dropped 8 bases, with 11 bases sitting between them.

V and J are TRBV6-5 and TRBJ1-6, with 12 positions matching TRBD1. Germline loops: CDR1 MNHEY, CDR2 SVGAGI. V trimming: 5 bases; J trimming: 9 bases; junction bases outside the gene matches: 2. CDR3 length equals 14 residues. The DNA of the CDR3 is TGTGCCAGCAGTCCGGGACAGGGGGCTTCACCCCTCCACTTT. It translates to CASSPGQGASPLHF.

This clone was seen only a few times. The rearrangement joins TRBV2 to TRBJ1-1; the D is unclear. CDR3 length: 14 amino acids. V lost 2 bases and J 0 bases, leaving 7 bases between the germline ends. CDR1 is SNHLY and CDR2 is FYNNEI in the germline V gene. The CDR3 DNA follows: TGTGCCAGCAGTGAACAGGCTATGAACACTGAAGCTTTCTTT. Protein product: CASSEQAMNTEAFF.

The chain uses TRBV28 and TRBJ1-1; D not certain. Germline loops: CDR1 MDHEN, CDR2 SYDVKM. Deletions cut 8 bases from V and 0 bases from J, with 13 bases between. CDR3 size: 14 residues. The CDR3 reads CASSSTLMNTEAFF. DNA of the CDR3: TGTGCCAGCTCTTCGACACTTATGAACACTGAAGCTTTCTTT.

The genes are TRBV7-9 and TRBJ2-7, with 10 nucleotides matching TRBD1. V lost 4 bases and J lost 1; bases outside the gene matches: 7. The CDR3 loop spans 16 amino acids. The germline gives CDR1 SEHNR, CDR2 FQNEAQ (reference sequence). CDR3 DNA sequence: TGTGCCAGCAGCTCTTTCTCGGACAGGGGGTCCTACGAGCAGTACTTC. This translates into CASSSFSDRGSYEQYF.

This clone has just a few counts. V and J are TRBV5-1 and TRBJ2-2; 11 nucleotides align to TRBD2. This CDR3 has 15 residues. V shed 5 bases and J 2 bases; nucleotides not matched to a gene: 2. Germline V lookup: CDR1 SGHRS, CDR2 YFSETQ. The CDR3 sequence is CASRLAGVNTGELFF. In nucleotides, the CDR3 is TGCGCCAGCAGACTAGCGGGAGTAAACACCGGGGAGCTGTTTTTT.

The chain joins TRBV12-3 or TRBV12-4 to TRBJ2-1; perhaps TRBD2 as D (5 bases). The CDR3 length is 13 residues. The V end was cut by 7 bases, the J end by 8 bases, with 15 bases between. The CDR3 DNA follows: TGTGCCAGCACCAGACTACTTGGTGATGAGCAGTTCTTC. It encodes CASTRLLGDEQFF.

The chain is built from TRBV5-1 and TRBJ2-1; perhaps TRBD1 as D (6 bases). V gave up 5 bases and J gave up 9 bases, with 15 bases separating them. Looked up from germline, CDR1 is SGHRS and CDR2 is YFSETQ. The CDR3 runs to 13 residues. In DNA, the CDR3 is TGCGCCAGCAGTTACGGACAGCCAGGTGAGCAGTTCTTC. Translation gives CASSYGQPGEQFF.

This clone was seen only once. V and J are TRBV12-3 or TRBV12-4 and TRBJ1-1; TRBD1 is a possible D gene (5 bases). The CDR3 consists of 13 residues. V shed 4 bases and J shed 2 bases, with 8 bases lying between them. CDR3 coding DNA: TGTGCCAGCAGTTCCCAGGGCAACACTGAAGCTTTCTTT. Translation gives CASSSQGNTEAFF.